The 25 T cell receptor beta chains listed next were all sequenced from one sample in a study of long-term antiretroviral therapy in people with HIV. Survey-level resolution applied to immunoSEQ assay v3.0. The method was immunoSEQ multiplex PCR; TCRdb's version includes in-frame clones alone and lacks a portion of them. The sample consists of tens of thousands of clones, around 84% of them appearing once. The sample here was unsorted PBMCs, taken 2.7 to 2.9 years before starting antiretroviral therapy. The receptors here all came from a woman younger than 45 with HIV.

The chain has TRBV18 and TRBJ2-2; TRBD1 aligns across 9 bases. This CDR3 contains 16 residues. Trimming cost V 5 bases and J 7 bases; bases outside gene matches: 11. Germline CDR1 is KGHSH and CDR2 is LQKENI. The CDR3 region is CASSSKQGATSGELFF. CDR3 nucleotides: TGTGCCAGCTCATCCAAACAGGGGGCAACGAGCGGGGAGCTGTTTTTT.

The rearrangement links TRBV27 to TRBJ2-7; 8 nucleotides line up with TRBD1. CDR3 size: 15 residues. V trimming: 3 bases; J trimming: 5 bases; junction bases outside the gene matches: 9. CDR1 and CDR2 from the germline V gene are MNHEY and SMNVEV (reference sequence). CDR3 bases: TGTGCCAGCAGTTTTCAGGACAGGGCGGTCAACGAGCAGTACGTC. As protein: CASSFQDRAVNEQYV.

The V call is TRBV19, the J call TRBJ2-5, with a weak D call TRBD2 (6 bases). The ends were cut back, 3 bases at V and 5 bases at J, with 16 bases in the middle. This CDR3 has 15 residues. CDR1 is LNHDA, CDR2 SQIVND, per germline (reference sequence). The CDR3 nucleotides are TGTGCCAGTAGTATTATCTGGCAGGCGGGGGAGACCCAGTACTTC. This encodes CASSIIWQAGETQYF.

The rearrangement links TRBV6-4 to TRBJ2-2; 14 bases are shared with TRBD2. CDR1 is MRHNA, CDR2 SNTAGT, per germline. The CDR3 consists of 18 residues. V shed 2 bases and J 0 bases; nucleotides not matched to a gene: 2. DNA of the CDR3: TGTGCCAGCAGTGACGGGGGACTAGCGGGGGCGAACACCGGGGAGCTGTTTTTT. Amino acids: CASSDGGLAGANTGELFF.

As to this clone: Likely a read error: the CDR3 ends without its conserved phenylalanine or tryptophan. It is unclear where the CDR3 begins or ends on the DNA, so no DNA is shown, and the CDR3 is as TCRdb lists it. The chain uses TRBV7-9 and TRBJ1-1; the D segment call TRBD1 is taken from the table without a DNA check. Per germline, CDR1 SEHNR and CDR2 FQNEAQ (reference sequence). The CDR3 totals 12 residues, both ends included. CDR3 residues: CASSLAGTPVEI.

The chain is built from TRBV29-1 and TRBJ2-7; TRBD1 aligns across 7 bases. The V gene end was trimmed by 6 bases and the J gene end by 3 bases; junction bases not matched to a gene: 11. This CDR3 contains 14 residues. Germline CDR1 reads SQVTM; CDR2 reads ANQGSEA. The CDR3 nucleotides read TGCAGCGTGGAAACAGGGGCTACGATCTACGAGCAGTACTTC. The encoded protein is CSVETGATIYEQYF.

V and J are TRBV11-2 and TRBJ1-1, with D possibly being TRBD1 (5 bases). Germline CDR1 is SGHAT and CDR2 is FQNNGV. Deletions cut 3 bases from V and 0 bases from J, with 5 bases between. The CDR3 consists of 13 residues. The CDR3 DNA follows: TGTGCCAGCAGCTTGGGGGTGAACACTGAAGCTTTCTTT. As protein: CASSLGVNTEAFF.

A few counts support this clone. This sequence joins TRBV30 and TRBJ1-3; D uncertain. Trimming took off 2 bases at V and 7 bases at J, with 9 bases between the two ends. CDR1 and CDR2 (germline): GTSNPN, SVGIG (reference sequence). This CDR3 has 12 residues. CDR3 nucleotides: TGTGCCTGGAGTCAAAACGATAACACCATATATTTT. This sequence encodes CAWSQNDNTIYF.

CDR3 nucleotides: TGCGCCAGCAGCCCGGACGGGAGCTCCTACAATGAGCAGTTCTTC. Residues: CASSPDGSSYNEQFF. The V and J genes are TRBV5-1 and TRBJ2-1, with D possibly being TRBD2 (6 bases). Germline CDR1 and CDR2: SGHRS and YFSETQ. This CDR3 spans 15 amino acids. The ends were cut back, 4 bases at V and 0 bases at J, with 11 bases in the middle.

The sample holds a few counts of this clone. The rearrangement links TRBV29-1 to TRBJ2-2; 7 bases are a match to TRBD1. This CDR3 has 14 amino acids. J was trimmed by 3 bases and V by 7 bases; bases with no gene match: 8. Germline CDR1 reads SQVTM; CDR2 reads ANQGSEA. The CDR3 nucleotides are TGCAGCGGAAGACAGGGTGCGGACACCGGGGAGCTGTTTTTT. This encodes CSGRQGADTGELFF.

V usage is TRBV9 and J usage is TRBJ1-2, with D possibly TRBD1 on 6 matching bases. Trimming left V 3 bases short and J 7 bases short, with 10 bases between. The CDR3 runs to 12 residues. The germline V gene has CDR1 SGDLS and CDR2 YYNGEE. The CDR3, as DNA: TGTGCCAGCAGCGGGGGACAAAGTGGCTACACCTTC. Translating it yields CASSGGQSGYTF.

This clone was seen just once. The chain is built from TRBV6-1 and TRBJ2-6; 7 nucleotides match TRBD1. The CDR3 loop spans 20 amino acids. Germline loops: CDR1 MNHNS, CDR2 SASEGT. J was trimmed by 0 bases and V by 3 bases; bases with no gene match: 14. The CDR3 bases are TGTGCCAGCAGTGATACGCGGCGACAGGGCCTCCACTCTGGGGCCAACGTCCTGACTTTC. It encodes CASSDTRRQGLHSGANVLTF.

The gene calls are TRBV14 and TRBJ2-7; 8 nucleotides match TRBD1. Looked up from germline, CDR1 is SGHDN and CDR2 is FVKESK. This CDR3 contains 14 residues. Trimming removed 4 bases from V and 3 bases from J; junction bases left unmatched: 5. Here the CDR3 reads CASSPGTGHYEQYF. The DNA of the CDR3 is TGTGCCAGCAGCCCAGGGACAGGCCACTACGAGCAGTACTTC.

The rearrangement uses TRBV25-1 and TRBJ2-3, with D unresolved. Germline V CDR1 and CDR2: MGHDK, SYGVNS. V was cut by 4 bases and J by 6 bases, with 14 bases left in between. There are 14 residues in the CDR3. The CDR3 region is CASSGVGFSDTQYF. Written as DNA, the CDR3 is TGTGCCAGCAGTGGGGTCGGGTTTTCGGATACGCAGTATTTT.

The chain uses TRBV13 and TRBJ2-6, with a weak D call TRBD2 (5 bases). Per germline, CDR1 PRHDT and CDR2 FYEKMQ (reference sequence). The CDR3 spans 15 residues. V lost 3 bases and J 0 bases, leaving 6 bases between the germline ends. The DNA for the CDR3 is TGTGCCAGCAGCTTGAGGGTCTCTGGGGCCAACGTCCTGACTTTC. Its protein product is CASSLRVSGANVLTF.

There are a few counts of this clone. The V call is TRBV19, the J call TRBJ1-5, with TRBD1 matching over 7 bases. Looked up from germline, CDR1 is LNHDA and CDR2 is SQIVND (reference sequence). The trim removed 2 bases at V and 0 bases at J, leaving 4 bases unmatched. The CDR3 loop spans 16 amino acids. The CDR3 protein is CASSIRQGDSNQPQHF. The CDR3 DNA reads TGTGCCAGTAGTATACGACAGGGTGATAGCAATCAGCCCCAGCATTTT.

This chain links TRBV11-2 with TRBJ2-1, with D hard to call. CDR1 SGHAT and CDR2 FQNNGV come from the germline V gene. The CDR3 is 15 residues long. V lost 1 base and J 7 bases, leaving 14 bases between the germline ends. The DNA for the CDR3 is TGTGCCAGCAGCTTAGGTTTTGGCCCCCAAAATGAGCAGTTCTTC. Translated: CASSLGFGPQNEQFF.

The rearrangement uses TRBV6-5 and TRBJ2-7, with 8 bases matching TRBD2. Losses at the gene ends were 8 bases for V and 2 bases for J; bases not matched to a gene: 8. Germline-derived CDR1 and CDR2 are MNHEY and SVGAGI. The CDR3 runs to 14 residues. CDR3 DNA: TGTGCCAGCTCCCGAGCGGGGGCCGCCTACGAGCAGTACTTC. It is translated as CASSRAGAAYEQYF.

The chain has TRBV5-6 and TRBJ1-6, with unresolved D. The CDR3 is 14 amino acids. CDR1 is SGHDT, CDR2 YYEEEE, per germline. Trimming removed 2 bases at V and 7 bases at J, with 10 bases between. The DNA of the CDR3 is TGTGCCAGCAGCTTTCTTACGGGAAATTCACCCCTCCACTTT. Translation gives CASSFLTGNSPLHF.

V and J are TRBV4-1 and TRBJ2-1; weak D call: TRBD1 (6 bases). V lost 2 bases, J lost 7 bases, and 12 bases lay in between. Germline V CDR1 and CDR2: MGHRA, YSYEKL. This CDR3 contains 14 residues. The DNA of the CDR3 is TGCGCCAGCAGCCAATATCAGGGGATGAATGAGCAGTTCTTC. Protein product: CASSQYQGMNEQFF.

This rearrangement joins TRBV4-1 to TRBJ2-7; weak D call: TRBD2 (6 bases). Trimming stripped 4 bases from V and 2 bases from J, with 18 bases between. This CDR3 has 16 amino acids. Germline CDR1 reads MGHRA; CDR2 reads YSYEKL. The CDR3 nucleotides are TGCGCCAGCAGCCTCGGAGGAGGAGGGGAGGCCTACGAGCAGTACGTC. Amino acids: CASSLGGGGEAYEQYV.

The chain links TRBV11-2 to TRBJ1-1; D is unclear. The CDR3 sequence is 13 residues long. Deletions cut 0 bases from V and 4 bases from J, with 6 bases between. Germline assignment: CDR1 SGHAT and CDR2 FQNNGV. The CDR3 protein is CASSLEVFTEAFF. The DNA for the CDR3 is TGTGCCAGCAGCTTAGAGGTCTTCACTGAAGCTTTCTTT. The full variable domain, with the rest looked up from reference TRBV11-2 and TRBJ1-1, is EAGVAQSPRYKIIEKRQSVAFWCNPISGHATLYWYQQILGQGPKLLIQFQNNGVVDDSQLPKDRFSAERLKGVDSTLKIQPAKLEDSAVYLCASSLEVFTEAFFGQGTRLTVV.

V is TRBV27 and J is TRBJ1-2; D is unclear. V gave up 2 bases and J gave up 2 bases, with 6 bases separating them. CDR3 length: 13 amino acids. Germline CDR1 and CDR2: MNHEY and SMNVEV (reference sequence). This CDR3 is CASSLNGNYGYTF. The CDR3 DNA reads as TGTGCCAGCAGTTTAAACGGGAACTATGGCTACACCTTC.

The gene calls are TRBV7-2 and TRBJ1-5; D gene ambiguous. The V and J ends lost 3 bases and 7 bases respectively, with 7 bases between them. Germline loops: CDR1 SGHTA, CDR2 FQGNSA. This CDR3 has 12 residues. The CDR3 sequence is CASSFSRQPQHF. The CDR3 DNA follows: TGTGCCAGCAGCTTTAGCAGGCAGCCCCAGCATTTT.

The chain combines TRBV27 with TRBJ2-4, with 7 bases matching TRBD1. The CDR3 is made up of 15 amino acids. The V and J ends lost 5 bases and 7 bases, in that order; junction bases with no gene match: 11. Germline CDR1 MNHEY, CDR2 SMNVEV (reference sequence). The CDR3 is CASSPPRGRGNIQYF. The CDR3 bases are TGTGCCAGCAGTCCCCCGAGGGGGCGCGGGAACATTCAGTACTTC.